This T cell receptor beta chain was identified during a study of CD8 T cells in ankylosing spondylitis. Study-wide findings and caveats: The clones that were linked to disease were reported to be significantly enriched in matched synovial fluid samples from ankylosing spondylitis patients. Ankylosing spondylitis blood seemed to carry a telltale TCR beta motif made of several highly homologous variants.

Notes on this clonotype: The antigen remains undetermined.

Library preparation for TCR beta used quantitative 5'-RACE with molecular barcodes. TCRdb re-called the 5' RACE reads with MiXCR, one entry per CDR3 protein. The sample lists about 130,000 distinct CDR3 sequences, around 9.7% seen once, with 2.5% to 3.5% in the top ten. The material sequenced was blood, either unsorted or a sorted T cell fraction (not recorded which). The sequence derives from a male donor with ankylosing spondylitis or in good health (not recorded which).

The CDR3 reads CASIPQVGYNYGYTF. The CDR3 coding sequence is TGTGCCAGCATCCCCCAGGTCGGGTATAACTATGGCTACACCTTC. The genes are TRBV6-1 and TRBJ1-2; no clear D gene. CDR1 is MNHNS, CDR2 SASEGT, per germline. The CDR3 covers 15 residues. V was clipped by 7 bases and J by 1 base, with 16 bases between them.